These 25 T cell receptor beta chains were sequenced from one sample in a study of T cell repertoires in cytomegalovirus infection. No antigen has been assigned to these receptors. TCRdb re-called the reads through MiXCR, storing one row per CDR3 protein. The sample contains some 110,000 distinct CDR3 sequences, 32% of which appear only once. The source was CD8+ T cells from cultured PBMCs, collected from culture after CMV antigen stimulation. The receptors were gathered from a human donor in good health (CMV status not recorded). Some clones in this sample may be carry-over from other donors' samples.

This clonotype was counted a single time. V is TRBV11-2 and J is TRBJ2-1; 11 bases are shared with TRBD2. Germline trimming cut 5 bases from V and 5 bases from J; bases unmatched to any gene: 5. CDR3 length: 15 residues. The V gene's germline CDR1 is SGHAT and CDR2 FQNNGV. This CDR3 is CASSHIAGGHNEQFF. The CDR3 DNA is TGTGCCAGCAGCCACATAGCGGGGGGGCACAATGAGCAGTTCTTC.

The J gene is TRBJ2-1, the V gene TRBV19; D may correspond to TRBD1 or TRBD2 (6 bases each). V gave up 9 bases and J gave up 0 bases, with 15 bases separating them. The CDR3 runs to 15 residues. Germline values: CDR1 LNHDA, CDR2 SQIVND (reference sequence). Here the CDR3 DNA reads TGTGCCAGCACCTTAGCGGACAGCTCCTACAATGAGCAGTTCTTC. This translates into CASTLADSSYNEQFF. The full variable domain, completed using reference TRBV19 and TRBJ2-1, is DGGITQSPKYLFRKEGQNVTLSCEQNLNHDAMYWYRQDPGQGLRLIYYSQIVNDFQKGDIAEGYSVSREKKESFPLTVTSAQKNPTAFYLCASTLADSSYNEQFFGPGTRLTVL.

V is TRBV5-4 and J is TRBJ1-5; D unresolved. Trimming took 1 base from V and 5 from J, leaving 4 bases between them. The CDR3 loop spans 12 amino acids. Germline lookup yields CDR1 SGHNT and CDR2 YYREEE (reference sequence). The CDR3: CASSLNDQPQHF. Written as DNA, the CDR3 is TGTGCCAGCAGCTTGAACGATCAGCCCCAGCATTTT.

This clonotype was seen ten or more times. The chain has TRBV7-2 and TRBJ2-3; the D gene is possibly TRBD2 (6 bases). In germline, CDR1 is SGHTA, CDR2 FQGNSA. The CDR3 covers 17 residues. Deletions cut 2 bases from V and 3 bases from J, with 18 bases between. CDR3 amino acids: CASSLRGLTSGTDTQYF. Written as DNA, the CDR3 is TGTGCCAGCAGCTTAAGGGGACTCACTTCGGGGACAGATACGCAGTATTTT.

This clonotype came up many times. This chain joins TRBV4-3 and TRBJ1-2, with D possibly being TRBD1 (6 bases). Germline-derived CDR1 and CDR2 are LGHNA and YSLEER. The V end lost 4 bases, the J end lost 2 bases, and 20 bases lay between the germline ends. The CDR3 contains 17 residues. The CDR3 DNA reads TGCGCCAGCAGCCCCCGAGGTGGAGCAGGGGACAACTATGGCTACACCTTC. It specifies CASSPRGGAGDNYGYTF.

The V gene is TRBV6-1, the J gene TRBJ2-7, with D perhaps matching TRBD1 (5 bases). Trimming cost V 2 bases and J 6 bases, with 5 bases left between them. Germline V gene sequence: CDR1 MNHNS, CDR2 SASEGT. The CDR3 is made up of 11 amino acids. The CDR3 sequence: CASSEQGEQYF. The CDR3 nucleotides are TGTGCCAGCAGTGAACAGGGCGAGCAGTACTTC.

The rearrangement links TRBV20-1 to TRBJ1-2; TRBD1 matches at 9 bases. Germline values: CDR1 DFQATT, CDR2 SNEGSKA (reference sequence). Germline trimming cut 1 base from V and 2 bases from J; bases unmatched to any gene: 11. The CDR3 contains 17 residues. CDR3 in amino acids: CSARVRDRGKENYGYTF. Here the CDR3 DNA reads TGCAGTGCTAGAGTCCGTGACAGGGGGAAGGAAAACTATGGCTACACCTTC.

The genes are TRBV10-3 and TRBJ1-4; possibly TRBD1 for D (5 bases). CDR3 length: 13 residues. Trimming pared 7 bases from V and 6 bases from J, leaving 12 bases between. Germline V gene data show CDR1 as ENHRY and CDR2 as SYGVKD. CDR3 protein: CAIKDTDDEKLFF. In nucleotides, the CDR3 is TGTGCCATCAAGGACACCGACGATGAAAAACTGTTTTTT.

This clonotype came up a few times. This chain joins TRBV4-1 and TRBJ1-1, with D possibly TRBD1 on 5 matching bases. The ends were cut back, 2 bases at V and 4 bases at J, with 8 bases in the middle. Germline CDR1 is MGHRA and CDR2 is YSYEKL. The CDR3 sequence is 13 residues long. The CDR3 DNA follows: TGCGCCAGCAGCCAACGGGGGAGCACTGAAGCTTTCTTT. Translating gives CASSQRGSTEAFF.

This chain uses TRBV7-2 with TRBJ1-5; the D is unclear. V lost 5 bases and J 4 bases, leaving 12 bases between the germline ends. Germline V gene sequence: CDR1 SGHTA, CDR2 FQGNSA. This CDR3 is 14 amino acids long. The CDR3 loop is CASSKFGENQPQHF. The CDR3 DNA is TGTGCCAGCAGCAAATTCGGGGAGAATCAGCCCCAGCATTTT.

The table lists this clonotype with a few counts. V gene TRBV7-6 combines with J gene TRBJ1-2; weak D call: TRBD1 (6 bases). The CDR3 spans 16 residues. The germline V gene has CDR1 SGHVS and CDR2 FNYEAQ. Trimming removed 5 bases from V and 6 bases from J, with 22 bases in between. The DNA for the CDR3 is TGTGCCAGCAGCCCTCGCGGGACGGGGGGCCCGGATGGCTACACCTTC. This codes for CASSPRGTGGPDGYTF. Filled out from reference TRBV7-6 and TRBJ1-2, the complete variable domain reads GAGVSQSPRYKVTKRGQDVALRCDPISGHVSLYWYRQALGQGPEFLTYFNYEAQQDKSGLPNDRFSAERPEGSISTLTIQRTEQRDSAMYRCASSPRGTGGPDGYTFGSGTRLTVV.

The chain joins TRBV20-1 to TRBJ2-5; D is possibly TRBD1 (6 bases). The CDR3 contains 16 residues. Germline-derived CDR1 and CDR2 are DFQATT and SNEGSKA (reference sequence). V dropped 0 bases and J dropped 1 base, with 15 bases sitting between them. The CDR3 DNA reads as TGCAGTGCTAGAGATTCCCGGACAGCAATCCAAGAGACCCAGTACTTC. Encoded protein: CSARDSRTAIQETQYF.

The chain has TRBV28 and TRBJ2-2; no reliable D call. The CDR3 contains 14 residues. With 4 bases removed from V and 0 bases from J, the gap between germline ends came to 6 bases. The germline V gene has CDR1 MDHEN and CDR2 SYDVKM. The CDR3 DNA sequence: TGTGCCAGCAGTTGGGGAACGAACACCGGGGAGCTGTTTTTT. This codes for CASSWGTNTGELFF. The entire variable domain, with the rest obtained from reference TRBV28 and TRBJ2-2, is as follows: DVKVTQSSRYLVKRTGEKVFLECVQDMDHENMFWYRQDPGLGLRLIYFSYDVKMKEKGDIPEGYSVSREKKERFSLILESASTNQTSMYLCASSWGTNTGELFFGEGSRLTVL.

This chain joins TRBV19 and TRBJ1-2; D not resolved. The CDR3 has 14 amino acids. Germline lookup yields CDR1 LNHDA and CDR2 SQIVND (reference sequence). Trimming cost V 4 bases and J 4 bases, with 13 bases left between them. The CDR3 coding sequence is TGTGCCAGTAGTACCCGGGAAGTCTTCTATGGCTACACCTTC. This codes for CASSTREVFYGYTF.

The gene calls are TRBV7-9 and TRBJ1-1; D is unclear. Germline CDR1 reads SEHNR; CDR2 reads FQNEAQ (reference sequence). This CDR3 is 14 amino acids long. The germline V and J ends were trimmed by 5 bases and 3 bases, with 13 bases remaining between them. This chain's CDR3 is CASSPQRWDTEAFF. CDR3 DNA: TGTGCCAGCAGCCCTCAGAGGTGGGACACTGAAGCTTTCTTT.

The J gene is TRBJ1-2, the V gene TRBV7-9; D unresolved. The V end was cut by 2 bases, the J end by 8 bases, with 9 bases between. CDR3 length equals 12 residues. Germline loops: CDR1 SEHNR, CDR2 FQNEAQ (reference sequence). The CDR3 here is CASSLWEEGYTF. CDR3 sequence (DNA): TGTGCCAGCAGCTTATGGGAGGAAGGCTACACCTTC.

The rearrangement links TRBV20-1 to TRBJ1-6; D not certain. Germline CDR1 DFQATT, CDR2 SNEGSKA (reference sequence). This CDR3 spans 15 amino acids. Trimming stripped 0 bases from V and 9 bases from J, with 15 bases between. The CDR3 is CSARDAILDGSPLHF. The CDR3 DNA reads TGCAGTGCTAGAGACGCTATCCTAGACGGTTCACCCCTCCACTTT.

This clonotype has more than one count but fewer than ten. The genes are TRBV7-6 and TRBJ1-4; D uncertain. Between the trimmed V and J ends, which lost 3 bases and 7 bases, there was a span of 6 bases. The V gene's germline CDR1 is SGHVS and CDR2 FNYEAQ. CDR3 length: 12 residues. For the CDR3, the DNA is TGTGCCAGCAGCTTGGAGGGTGAAAAACTGTTTTTT. Its translation: CASSLEGEKLFF.

This clonotype was seen only a few times. The chain carries TRBV28 and TRBJ1-1; no definite D call. The CDR3 contains 14 residues. Trimming left V 3 bases short and J 0 bases short, with 8 bases between. CDR1 is MDHEN and CDR2 is SYDVKM in the germline V gene. CDR3 nucleotide sequence: TGTGCCAGCAGTTTTTCGTTCATGAACACTGAAGCTTTCTTT. Protein product: CASSFSFMNTEAFF. Together with reference TRBV28 and TRBJ1-1, the CDR3 gives the full variable domain: DVKVTQSSRYLVKRTGEKVFLECVQDMDHENMFWYRQDPGLGLRLIYFSYDVKMKEKGDIPEGYSVSREKKERFSLILESASTNQTSMYLCASSFSFMNTEAFFGQGTRLTVV.

This clonotype has just one count. The rearrangement joins TRBV6-2 or TRBV6-3 to TRBJ1-1; D unresolved. Germline values: CDR1 MNHEY, CDR2 SVGEGT. There are 11 residues in the CDR3. V was pared by 2 bases and J by 8 bases, with 6 bases between. CDR3 sequence (DNA): TGTGCCAGCAGTTACGGTTGGGAAGCTTTCTTT. This gives the protein CASSYGWEAFF.

The rearrangement links TRBV15 to TRBJ1-2; D gene unclear. The CDR3 covers 13 residues. V lost 5 bases to trimming and J lost 4 bases, with 11 bases between them. Looked up from germline, CDR1 is LNHNV and CDR2 is YYDKDF (reference sequence). Written as DNA, the CDR3 is TGTGCCACCAGCTCAGGTGGACTCTATGGCTACACCTTC. Its translation: CATSSGGLYGYTF.

The chain recombines TRBV29-1 with TRBJ2-1; D remains unclear. V shed 4 bases and J shed 5 bases, with 15 bases lying between them. Germline V gives CDR1 SQVTM, CDR2 ANQGSEA. This CDR3 has 14 residues. The CDR3 DNA follows: TGCAGCGTTGTCCCACCCCGTACTGACAATGAGCAGTTCTTC. Translation: CSVVPPRTDNEQFF.

The rearrangement uses TRBV20-1 and TRBJ2-5, with 10 bases that match TRBD2. Trimming cost V 3 bases and J 2 bases; bases outside gene matches: 3. Germline V gives CDR1 DFQATT, CDR2 SNEGSKA (reference sequence). The CDR3 has 14 amino acids. The DNA for the CDR3 is TGCAGTGCTAGCGGGACTAGCGAACAAGAGACCCAGTACTTC. Translation gives CSASGTSEQETQYF.

This clonotype was seen at least ten times. This sequence joins TRBV2 and TRBJ1-6; TRBD1 might be the D (5 bases). V was shortened by 10 bases and J by 10 bases, with 23 bases between the two germline ends. Germline V gene lookup returns CDR1 SNHLY and CDR2 FYNNEI. The CDR3 covers 15 residues. The DNA of the CDR3 is TGTGCCACCCGGGGACCGCACGAACGGGGATCACCCCTCCACTTT. The encoded protein is CATRGPHERGSPLHF.

The chain links TRBV6-5 to TRBJ2-3; a possible D gene is TRBD1 (6 bases). The CDR3 runs 14 residues. Trimming shortened V by 4 bases and J by 0 bases, and 8 bases separated the two germline ends. Germline CDR1 reads MNHEY; CDR2 reads SVGAGI. The CDR3, as DNA: TGTGCCAGCAGTTTCCAGGGGAGCACAGATACGCAGTATTTT. Its protein is CASSFQGSTDTQYF.